This TCR beta chain was identified in a study of blood T cell repertoires in COVID-19. Study-wide context: PBMCs, B-cell-depleted T cells, or T cells provided the cDNA or gDNA that made up the material.

Per the germline V gene, CDR1 is SGHTA and CDR2 is FQGTGA. V dropped 4 bases and J dropped 4; count of bases not matched to a gene: 9. The CDR3 extends over 17 amino acids. Methods used by the authors: Cell counts per sample came from amplifying reference gene primers. Data came from immunoSEQ multiplex PCR; TCRdb stores just in-frame clones and leaves some out. That table gives V, J and clone size, and the DNA gave D and trimming. Among some 55,000 clones, approximately 80% were seen once, and the ten largest hold about two fifths. This receptor was obtained from a man between 65 and 85 years old with active or convalescent COVID-19. The specimen was peripheral blood. The chain joins TRBV7-3 to TRBJ2-3, with 12 bases matching TRBD2. In DNA form, the CDR3 reads TGTGCCAGCAGCTCAGGACTAGCGGGAAGGGGGGCAGATACGCAGTATTTT. Translated, it gives CASSSGLAGRGADTQYF. The full variable domain, rest sourced from reference TRBV7-3 and TRBJ2-3, is GAGVSQTPSNKVTEKGKYVELRCDPISGHTALYWYRQSLGQGPEFLIYFQGTGAADDSGLPNDRFFAVRPEGSVSTLKIQRTERGDSAVYLCASSSGLAGRGADTQYFGPGTRLTVL.